This T cell receptor (beta chain) was recovered during a study of T-cell reconstitution after alpha-beta-depleted transplantation in children. The authors prepared the TCRbeta library with unique molecular identifiers. TCRdb itself ran the PCR reads through MiXCR, one entry per CDR3 protein. The sample has hundreds of thousands of distinct CDR3 sequences; just under 8.5% are singletons. As to this clonotype: The antigen remains undetermined.

Trimming took 11 bases from V and 3 from J; bases not matched to a gene: 18. This CDR3 has 17 residues. Germline lookup yields CDR1 MNHEY and CDR2 SVGEGT. Overall study findings and caveats: The authors attributed T-cell counts and diversity one year after transplant mostly to newly produced T cells. Approximately two months post-transplant, alpha-beta T cells reportedly originated from several hundred expanded graft clones. At day 60, the high TCRbeta diversity found in some patients originated from recipient T cells and thymic progenitors that had survived.

Sequencing used PBMCs, mostly from graft donor cells, obtained 180 days after TCRalphabeta/CD19-depleted stem cell transplant. The receptor was isolated from a male patient aged 5 to 17 who had a stem cell transplant for acute lymphoblastic leukemia, so the T cells may come from the graft donor. The chain joins TRBV6-2 or TRBV6-3 to TRBJ2-3; 9 nucleotides line up with TRBD1. In DNA form, the CDR3 reads TGTGCCTGCACCCCATTTACAGGGGGCGCTGGGACAGATACGCAGTATTTT. It specifies CACTPFTGGAGTDTQYF.